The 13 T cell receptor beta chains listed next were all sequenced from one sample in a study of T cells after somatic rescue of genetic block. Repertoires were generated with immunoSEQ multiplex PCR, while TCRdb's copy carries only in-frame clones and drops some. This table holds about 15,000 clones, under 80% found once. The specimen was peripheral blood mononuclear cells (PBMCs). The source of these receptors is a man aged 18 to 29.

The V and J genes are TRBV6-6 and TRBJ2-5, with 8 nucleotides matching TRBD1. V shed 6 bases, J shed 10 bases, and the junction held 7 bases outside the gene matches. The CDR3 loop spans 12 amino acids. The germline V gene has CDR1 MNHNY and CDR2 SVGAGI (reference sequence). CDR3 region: CASSQDRVGQYF. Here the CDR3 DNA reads TGTGCCAGCAGCCAGGACAGGGTTGGCCAGTACTTC.

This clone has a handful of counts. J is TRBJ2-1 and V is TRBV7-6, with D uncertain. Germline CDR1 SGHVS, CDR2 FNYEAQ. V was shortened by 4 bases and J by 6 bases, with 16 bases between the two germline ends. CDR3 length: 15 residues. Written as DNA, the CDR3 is TGTGCCAGCAGCTCTCACTGGGGAATCGGCAATGAGCAGTTCTTC. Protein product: CASSSHWGIGNEQFF.

CDR3 DNA: TGTGCCAGCAGCTTAAAGACTAGCGGGCCGTACGAGCAGTACTTC. Its protein product is CASSLKTSGPYEQYF. The chain uses TRBV7-3 and TRBJ2-7, with TRBD2 identical over 10 bases. With V trimmed by 1 base and J by 4 bases, 4 bases remained unmatched. This CDR3 contains 15 residues. Germline loops: CDR1 SGHTA, CDR2 FQGTGA. Filled out from reference TRBV7-3 and TRBJ2-7, the complete variable domain reads GAGVSQTPSNKVTEKGKYVELRCDPISGHTALYWYRQSLGQGPEFLIYFQGTGAADDSGLPNDRFFAVRPEGSVSTLKIQRTERGDSAVYLCASSLKTSGPYEQYFGPGTRLTVT.

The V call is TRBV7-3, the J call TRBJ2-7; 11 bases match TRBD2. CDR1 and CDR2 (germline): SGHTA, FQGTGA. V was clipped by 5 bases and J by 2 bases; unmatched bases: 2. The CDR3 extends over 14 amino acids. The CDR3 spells CASSPGLAAYEQYF. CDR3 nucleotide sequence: TGTGCCAGCAGCCCGGGACTAGCGGCCTACGAGCAGTACTTC.

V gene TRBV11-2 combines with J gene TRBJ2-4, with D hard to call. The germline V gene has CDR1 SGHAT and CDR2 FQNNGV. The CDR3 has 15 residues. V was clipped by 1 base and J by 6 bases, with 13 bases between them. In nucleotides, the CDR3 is TGTGCCAGCAGCTTAGCGTCCTTTGTTAGAAACATTCAGTACTTC. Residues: CASSLASFVRNIQYF.

CDR3 in amino acids: CASSVGLAGAYEQYF. CDR3 bases: TGTGCCAGCAGCGTAGGTCTAGCGGGGGCCTACGAGCAGTACTTC. This chain links TRBV9 with TRBJ2-7; TRBD2 matches 10 bases. Trimming removed 0 bases from V and 2 bases from J; junction bases left unmatched: 2. The germline CDR1 and CDR2 sequences are SGDLS and YYNGEE. CDR3 length: 15 amino acids.

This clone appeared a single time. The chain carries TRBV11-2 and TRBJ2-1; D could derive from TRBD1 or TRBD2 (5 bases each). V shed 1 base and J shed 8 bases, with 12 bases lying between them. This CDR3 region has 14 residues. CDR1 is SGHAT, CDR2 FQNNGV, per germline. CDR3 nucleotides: TGTGCCAGCAGCTTAGCCCAGTGGGGGTATGAGCAGTTCTTC. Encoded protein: CASSLAQWGYEQFF.

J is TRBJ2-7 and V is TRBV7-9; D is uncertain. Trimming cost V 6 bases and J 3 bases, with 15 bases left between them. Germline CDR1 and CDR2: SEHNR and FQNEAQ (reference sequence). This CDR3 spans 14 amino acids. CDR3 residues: CASRDSGRIYEQYF. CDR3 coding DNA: TGTGCCAGCAGGGATTCGGGCAGGATCTACGAGCAGTACTTC.

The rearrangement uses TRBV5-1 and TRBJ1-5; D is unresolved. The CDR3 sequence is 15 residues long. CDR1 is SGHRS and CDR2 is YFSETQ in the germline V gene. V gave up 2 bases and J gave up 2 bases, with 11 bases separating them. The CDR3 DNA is TGCGCCAGCAGCTTCGAGGGCGTGGGCAATCAGCCCCAGCATTTT. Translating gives CASSFEGVGNQPQHF.

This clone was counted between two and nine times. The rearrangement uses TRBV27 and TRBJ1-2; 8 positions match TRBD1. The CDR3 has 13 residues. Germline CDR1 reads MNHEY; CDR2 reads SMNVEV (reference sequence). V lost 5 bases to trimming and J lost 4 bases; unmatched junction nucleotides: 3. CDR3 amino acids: CASSPDRAYGYTF. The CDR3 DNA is TGTGCCAGCAGTCCGGACAGGGCCTATGGCTACACCTTC.

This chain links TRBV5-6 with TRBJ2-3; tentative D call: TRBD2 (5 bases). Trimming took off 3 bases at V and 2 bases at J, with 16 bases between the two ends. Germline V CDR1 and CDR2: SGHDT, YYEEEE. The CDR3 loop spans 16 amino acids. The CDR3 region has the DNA TGTGCCAGCAGCTCCATCGGAGGACGACACACAGATACGCAGTATTTT. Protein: CASSSIGGRHTDTQYF.

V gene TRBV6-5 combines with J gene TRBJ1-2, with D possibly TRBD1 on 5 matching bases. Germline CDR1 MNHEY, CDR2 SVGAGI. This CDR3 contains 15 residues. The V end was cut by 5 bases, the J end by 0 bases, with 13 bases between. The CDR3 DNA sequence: TGTGCCAGCAGTCGAGGGGCCGCTACTAACTATGGCTACACCTTC. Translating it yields CASSRGAATNYGYTF.

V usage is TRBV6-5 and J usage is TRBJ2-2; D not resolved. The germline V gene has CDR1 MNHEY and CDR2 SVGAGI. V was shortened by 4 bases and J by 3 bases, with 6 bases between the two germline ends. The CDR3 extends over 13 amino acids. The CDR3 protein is CASSFQDTGELFF. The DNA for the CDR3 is TGTGCCAGCAGTTTCCAGGACACCGGGGAGCTGTTTTTT.